These 29 T cell receptor beta chains share one sample of origin, sequenced in a study of cytomegalovirus exposure and HLA in healthy donors. The study ran its PCR with 60 Vbeta and 13 Jbeta primers. Only in-frame clones appear in the TCRdb table, and some are missing; sequencing was by immunoSEQ multiplex PCR. Among under 200,000 clones listed, roughly four fifths were seen once. The sample taken for sequencing was PBMCs. The receptors here all came from a woman younger than 45 in good health and CMV-seropositive.

The J gene is TRBJ1-6, the V gene TRBV7-9; D might be TRBD1 (6 bases). Trimming took 5 bases from V and 0 from J, leaving 11 bases between them. This CDR3 comprises 16 residues. The germline V gene encodes CDR1 SEHNR and CDR2 FQNEAQ (reference sequence). The CDR3 nucleotides read TGTGCCAGCAGCGGGACATCGAGCTCCTATAATTCACCCCTCCACTTT. Protein: CASSGTSSSYNSPLHF.

This clone occurred a few times. The rearrangement uses TRBV4-1 and TRBJ2-3; TRBD2 matches at 8 bases. The length of the CDR3 is 16 residues. Germline-derived CDR1 and CDR2 are MGHRA and YSYEKL. The J segment lost 2 bases and the V segment lost 1 base, leaving 5 bases of the junction unmatched. Here the CDR3 reads CASSQVIAGTTDTQYF. CDR3 DNA sequence: TGCGCCAGCAGCCAAGTAATAGCGGGGACCACAGATACGCAGTATTTT.

The rearrangement links TRBV5-1 to TRBJ2-2; D might be TRBD2 (6 bases). This CDR3 spans 18 amino acids. V lost 3 bases and J 4 bases, leaving 22 bases between the germline ends. Germline CDR1 SGHRS, CDR2 YFSETQ. This CDR3 reads CASSSLPSSVGITGELFF. CDR3 in DNA: TGCGCCAGCAGCTCCCTGCCCTCTAGCGTTGGTATCACCGGGGAGCTGTTTTTT.

The DNA of the CDR3 is TGTGCCAGCAGCTTGGGAGTCCTCACCTATGGCTACACCTTC. It translates to CASSLGVLTYGYTF. The chain couples TRBV5-4 to TRBJ1-2; D remains unclear. V was pared by 0 bases and J by 4 bases, with 10 bases between. Looked up from germline, CDR1 is SGHNT and CDR2 is YYREEE (reference sequence). This CDR3 comprises 14 residues. The full variable domain, in which reference TRBV5-4 and TRBJ1-2 provide the parts outside the CDR3, is ETGVTQSPTHLIKTRGQQVTLRCSSQSGHNTVSWYQQALGQGPQFIFQYYREEENGRGNFPPRFSGLQFPNYSSELNVNALELDDSALYLCASSLGVLTYGYTFGSGTRLTVV.

V gene TRBV30 combines with J gene TRBJ2-3; D remains ambiguous. The CDR3 has 13 amino acids. The V gene lost 3 bases and the J gene lost 4 bases, with 11 bases spanning the gap. The germline V gene has CDR1 GTSNPN and CDR2 SVGIG (reference sequence). In DNA, the CDR3 is TGTGCCTGGAGCCCAAGGAGCCCAGATACGCAGTATTTT. Translation gives CAWSPRSPDTQYF.

The V gene is TRBV7-6, the J gene TRBJ2-7; 15 bases are shared with TRBD2. Per germline, CDR1 SGHVS and CDR2 FNYEAQ. The CDR3 contains 17 residues. Trimming removed 5 bases from V and 4 bases from J; junction bases left unmatched: 9. CDR3 sequence: CASSPIRTSGRAYEQYF. The CDR3 DNA reads as TGTGCCAGCAGCCCCATCAGGACTAGCGGGAGGGCATACGAGCAGTACTTC.

The chain links TRBV30 to TRBJ2-1, with D unclear. The length of the CDR3 is 13 residues. The V gene's germline CDR1 is GTSNPN and CDR2 SVGIG (reference sequence). V lost 0 bases and J 5 bases, leaving 8 bases between the germline ends. CDR3 sequence (DNA): TGTGCCTGGAGTGTAACTTCCCACAATGAGCAGTTCTTC. Translation: CAWSVTSHNEQFF.

A single count supports this clone. The chain has TRBV5-4 and TRBJ2-7; 8 bases map to TRBD2. Germline assignment: CDR1 SGHNT and CDR2 YYREEE (reference sequence). V lost 4 bases, J lost 5 bases, and 11 bases stayed unmatched. The CDR3 has 15 amino acids. Here the CDR3 reads CASSPQAGVTHEQYF. For the CDR3, the DNA is TGTGCCAGCAGCCCACAAGCGGGAGTAACGCACGAGCAGTACTTC.

The rearrangement links TRBV11-2 to TRBJ2-7; weak D call: TRBD2 (5 bases). The ends were cut back, 2 bases at V and 7 bases at J, with 15 bases in the middle. This CDR3 contains 14 residues. The germline V gene has CDR1 SGHAT and CDR2 FQNNGV. The CDR3 is CASSLIRGSGEQYF. Here the CDR3 DNA reads TGTGCCAGCAGCTTAATTCGCGGGTCCGGGGAGCAGTACTTC.

This chain uses TRBV30 with TRBJ1-1; weak D call: TRBD1 (5 bases). CDR1 and CDR2 (germline): GTSNPN, SVGIG (reference sequence). V lost 0 bases and J 5 bases, leaving 13 bases between the germline ends. The CDR3 runs to 14 residues. CDR3 loop: CAWSVGGERTEAFF. Written as DNA, the CDR3 is TGTGCCTGGAGTGTGGGGGGAGAGAGAACTGAAGCTTTCTTT.

The DNA for the CDR3 is TGTGCCAGCAGTGAAGACGGGACAGGGGTGAAAAGGACGACCGGGGAGCTGTTTTTT. This gives the protein CASSEDGTGVKRTTGELFF. V gene TRBV6-1 combines with J gene TRBJ2-2; TRBD1 aligns across 10 bases. CDR1 and CDR2 from the germline V gene are MNHNS and SASEGT. The CDR3 extends over 19 amino acids. J was trimmed by 5 bases and V by 1 base; bases with no gene match: 13.

The rearrangement links TRBV7-2 to TRBJ2-3, with 13 bases identical to TRBD2. This CDR3 contains 18 residues. Trimming removed 1 base from V and 3 bases from J; junction bases left unmatched: 7. The germline V gene encodes CDR1 SGHTA and CDR2 FQGNSA. CDR3 DNA: TGTGCCAGCAGCTTAGATTCTGGACTAGCGGGAGTGACAGATACGCAGTATTTT. Translated, it gives CASSLDSGLAGVTDTQYF.

The genes are TRBV4-1 and TRBJ1-1; the D is unclear. The V and J ends lost 1 base and 4 bases respectively, with 10 bases between them. The CDR3 consists of 14 residues. Germline lookup yields CDR1 MGHRA and CDR2 YSYEKL. In nucleotides, the CDR3 is TGCGCCAGCAGCCAAGTTATATTTCGCACTGAAGCTTTCTTT. This encodes CASSQVIFRTEAFF.

The chain joins TRBV7-8 to TRBJ2-5; 9 bases align to TRBD1. The V gene's germline CDR1 is SGHVS and CDR2 FQNEAQ. The CDR3 length is 16 residues. After removal of 3 bases from V and 3 bases from J, the junction contained 8 bases not matched to a gene. The CDR3 reads CASSFKPGQGKETQYF. The CDR3 nucleotides are TGTGCCAGCAGCTTTAAACCGGGACAGGGTAAAGAGACCCAGTACTTC.

This chain links TRBV29-1 with TRBJ1-2; tentative D call: TRBD1 (5 bases). Trimming took off 5 bases at V and 5 bases at J, with 12 bases between the two ends. Germline lookup yields CDR1 SQVTM and CDR2 ANQGSEA. The CDR3 runs to 12 residues. The CDR3 DNA is TGCAGCGTTCGCGACAGCGCTTATGGCTACACCTTC. Translating gives CSVRDSAYGYTF.

The V call is TRBV19, the J call TRBJ1-5; unclear D gene. V lost 2 bases to trimming and J lost 0 bases, with 8 bases between them. The germline V gene has CDR1 LNHDA and CDR2 SQIVND (reference sequence). This CDR3 region has 15 residues. DNA of the CDR3: TGTGCCAGTAGTATATCACAGCATAGCAATCAGCCCCAGCATTTT. Its translation: CASSISQHSNQPQHF.

The genes are TRBV10-1 and TRBJ2-7; 10 nucleotides agree with TRBD1. The CDR3 sequence is 15 residues long. V lost 4 bases to trimming and J lost 6 bases; unmatched junction nucleotides: 9. Germline V gives CDR1 WNHNN, CDR2 SYGVQD (reference sequence). The CDR3 region is CASSGDRGSYGEQYF. CDR3 coding DNA: TGCGCCAGCAGTGGGGACAGGGGATCTTATGGCGAGCAGTACTTC.

V usage is TRBV7-8 and J usage is TRBJ2-3, with TRBD2 matching 8 bases. J gave up 8 bases and V 1 base, and 5 bases lay outside the gene matches. This CDR3 has 14 amino acids. CDR1 is SGHVS, CDR2 FQNEAQ, per germline. CDR3 amino acids: CASSLERTSGTQYF. CDR3 nucleotide sequence: TGTGCCAGCAGCTTAGAGCGAACTAGCGGTACGCAGTATTTT. Filled out from reference TRBV7-8 and TRBJ2-3, the complete variable domain reads GAGVSQSPRYKVAKRGQDVALRCDPISGHVSLFWYQQALGQGPEFLTYFQNEAQLDKSGLPSDRFFAERPEGSVSTLKIQRTQQEDSAVYLCASSLERTSGTQYFGPGTRLTVL.

The J gene is TRBJ2-5, the V gene TRBV5-8; D uncertain. Per germline, CDR1 SGHTS and CDR2 YDEGEE. V was clipped by 2 bases and J by 5 bases, with 7 bases between them. This CDR3 region has 12 residues. DNA for the CDR3: TGTGCCAGCAGCTTCGTCCGGGAGACCCAGTACTTC. It is translated as CASSFVRETQYF.

The chain joins TRBV28 to TRBJ2-3; 7 bases map to TRBD2. After removal of 8 bases from V and 2 bases from J, the junction contained 10 bases not matched to a gene. The CDR3 runs to 15 residues. Germline assignment: CDR1 MDHEN and CDR2 SYDVKM. The CDR3 loop is CASSGAGEDTDTQYF. The CDR3 nucleotides are TGTGCCAGCTCCGGTGCGGGGGAGGACACAGATACGCAGTATTTT.

V usage is TRBV5-1 and J usage is TRBJ2-3; 10 bases line up with TRBD1. This CDR3 has 15 residues. Germline V gene data show CDR1 as SGHRS and CDR2 as YFSETQ. J was trimmed by 3 bases and V by 5 bases; bases with no gene match: 6. CDR3 sequence (DNA): TGCGCCAGCAGATCCCCGGGACAGGGGACAGATACGCAGTATTTT. It translates to CASRSPGQGTDTQYF.

The chain joins TRBV7-2 to TRBJ2-7; D is ambiguous. There are 13 residues in the CDR3. CDR1 and CDR2 from the germline V gene are SGHTA and FQGNSA. V was cut by 4 bases and J by 5 bases, with 12 bases left in between. The CDR3: CASSSRTRDEQYF. The CDR3 DNA sequence: TGTGCCAGCAGCTCTCGTACACGGGACGAGCAGTACTTC.

The chain combines TRBV27 with TRBJ1-2; 7 nucleotides line up with TRBD1. The ends lost 0 bases at V and 4 bases at J; junction bases unmatched: 2. This CDR3 is built from 14 residues. CDR1 MNHEY and CDR2 SMNVEV come from the germline V gene (reference sequence). CDR3: CASSLSPGGYGYTF. The DNA of the CDR3 is TGTGCCAGCAGTTTATCTCCAGGGGGCTATGGCTACACCTTC.

The J gene is TRBJ2-7, the V gene TRBV29-1, with TRBD1 identical over 8 bases. V was clipped by 5 bases and J by 3 bases; unmatched bases: 6. CDR1 SQVTM and CDR2 ANQGSEA come from the germline V gene. The CDR3 loop spans 13 amino acids. CDR3 DNA: TGCAGCGTTAAGGACAGGGTCCTCTACGAGCAGTACTTC. It encodes CSVKDRVLYEQYF.

The gene calls are TRBV9 and TRBJ2-1; the match to TRBD2 covers 7 bases. Trimming at V came to 0 bases and at J to 2 bases, leaving 2 bases not matched to a gene. CDR1 is SGDLS and CDR2 is YYNGEE in the germline V gene. There are 15 residues in the CDR3. CDR3 nucleotide sequence: TGTGCCAGCAGCGTAGGGACTAGTGCCTACAATGAGCAGTTCTTC. Translated, it gives CASSVGTSAYNEQFF.

This clone was counted only a few times. The genes are TRBV15 and TRBJ2-1, with D hard to call. The CDR3 has 13 amino acids. The V gene's germline CDR1 is LNHNV and CDR2 YYDKDF (reference sequence). The V end lost 2 bases, the J end lost 10 bases, and 12 bases lay between the germline ends. The CDR3, as DNA: TGTGCCACCAGCAGACATAATCCTCGGGAGCAGTTCTTC. Amino acid sequence: CATSRHNPREQFF. Full variable domain (missing parts from reference TRBV15 and TRBJ2-1): DAMVIQNPRYQVTQFGKPVTLSCSQTLNHNVMYWYQQKSSQAPKLLFHYYDKDFNNEADTPDNFQSRRPNTSFCFLDIRSPGLGDTAMYLCATSRHNPREQFFGPGTRLTVL.

The chain links TRBV7-2 to TRBJ1-3; D gene unclear. Germline V gene lookup returns CDR1 SGHTA and CDR2 FQGNSA. This CDR3 contains 15 residues. Trimming removed 5 bases at V and 2 bases at J, with 13 bases between. CDR3 in DNA: TGTGCCAGCAGCCCAGACCGGAGGGCTGGAAACACCATATATTTT. Translating it yields CASSPDRRAGNTIYF.

V usage is TRBV5-4 and J usage is TRBJ1-4, with 8 bases lining up with TRBD1. With 0 bases clipped from V and 8 bases from J, the junction kept 6 bases outside the gene matches. The CDR3 is 15 residues long. Germline V gene data show CDR1 as SGHNT and CDR2 as YYREEE (reference sequence). This chain's CDR3 is CASSLAGGQLEKLFF. CDR3 in DNA: TGTGCCAGCAGCTTGGCAGGGGGCCAATTGGAAAAACTGTTTTTT.

This clone has a handful of counts. J is TRBJ2-2 and V is TRBV4-3; D perhaps matches TRBD2 (5 bases). Trimming removed 1 base from V and 2 bases from J, with 8 bases in between. CDR3 length equals 15 residues. Germline-derived CDR1 and CDR2 are LGHNA and YSLEER. The CDR3 loop is CASSQAPGNTGELFF. The CDR3 region has the DNA TGCGCCAGCAGCCAAGCACCGGGAAACACCGGGGAGCTGTTTTTT.